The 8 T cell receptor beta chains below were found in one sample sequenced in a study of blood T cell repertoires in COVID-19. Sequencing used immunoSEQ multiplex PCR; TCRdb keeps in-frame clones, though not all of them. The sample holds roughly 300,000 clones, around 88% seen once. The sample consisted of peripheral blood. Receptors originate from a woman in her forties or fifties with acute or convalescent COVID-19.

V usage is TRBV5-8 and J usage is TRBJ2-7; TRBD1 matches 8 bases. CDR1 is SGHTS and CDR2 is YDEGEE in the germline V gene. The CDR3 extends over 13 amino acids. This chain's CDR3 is CAGDRGAFYEQYF. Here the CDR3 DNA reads TGTGCAGGCGACAGGGGAGCGTTCTACGAGCAGTACTTC.

CDR3 in DNA: TGTGCCAGCTCACCAGGTATTAGGGAGATGCAAGAGCAGTACTTC. As protein: CASSPGIREMQEQYF. The J gene is TRBJ2-7, the V gene TRBV18; perhaps TRBD2 as D (5 bases). V dropped 2 bases and J dropped 7 bases, with 18 bases sitting between them. Germline CDR1 and CDR2: KGHSH and LQKENI. The CDR3 covers 15 residues.

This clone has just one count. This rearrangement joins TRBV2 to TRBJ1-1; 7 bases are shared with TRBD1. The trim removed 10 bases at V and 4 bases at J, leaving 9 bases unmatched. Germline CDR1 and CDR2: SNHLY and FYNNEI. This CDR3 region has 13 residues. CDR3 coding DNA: TGTGCCACCCGACAGGGCACGGGCACTGAAGCTTTCTTT. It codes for CATRQGTGTEAFF.

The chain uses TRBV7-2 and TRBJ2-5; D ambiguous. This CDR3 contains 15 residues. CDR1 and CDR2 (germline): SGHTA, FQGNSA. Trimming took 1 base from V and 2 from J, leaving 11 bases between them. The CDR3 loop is CASSLVGAQQETQYF. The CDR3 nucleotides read TGTGCCAGCAGCTTAGTCGGAGCCCAGCAAGAGACCCAGTACTTC.

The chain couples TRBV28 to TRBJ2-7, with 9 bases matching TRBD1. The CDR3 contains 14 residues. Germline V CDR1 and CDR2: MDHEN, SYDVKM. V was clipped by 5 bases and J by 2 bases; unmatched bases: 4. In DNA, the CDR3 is TGTGCCAGCAGTCGACAGGGGGGGGCCTACGAGCAGTACTTC. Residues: CASSRQGGAYEQYF.

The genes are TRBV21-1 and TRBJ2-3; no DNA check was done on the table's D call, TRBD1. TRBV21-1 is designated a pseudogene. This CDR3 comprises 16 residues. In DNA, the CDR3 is TGTGCCAGCAGCAAAGCTGGGGCCCGACCCACAGATACGCAGTATTTT. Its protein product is CASSKAGARPTDTQYF.

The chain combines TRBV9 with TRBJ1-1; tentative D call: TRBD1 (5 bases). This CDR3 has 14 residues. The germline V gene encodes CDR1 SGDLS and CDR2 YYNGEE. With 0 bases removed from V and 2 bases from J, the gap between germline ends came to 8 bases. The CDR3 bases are TGTGCCAGCAGCGTAGCCCAGGGAAACACTGAAGCTTTCTTT. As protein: CASSVAQGNTEAFF.

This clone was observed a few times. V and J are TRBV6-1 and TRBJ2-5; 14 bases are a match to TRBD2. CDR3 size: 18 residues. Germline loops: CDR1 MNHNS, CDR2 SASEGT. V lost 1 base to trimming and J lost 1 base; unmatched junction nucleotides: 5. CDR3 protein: CASSEGLAGGVPQETQYF. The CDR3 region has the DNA TGTGCCAGCAGTGAAGGACTAGCGGGAGGGGTCCCCCAAGAGACCCAGTACTTC.